The entry that follows covers one T cell receptor beta chain sequence. What this receptor recognizes is not known. This clone may be a read error of a much larger clone one base away. Libraries were made using 5' RACE. The sample was run on an Illumina HiSeq 2000. A universal primer binding site was introduced by template switching, and a unique molecular identifier was present in the final cDNA, enabling accurate counting of TCR cDNA molecules. Specific primers in the conserved constant-segment region were used to synthesize first-strand cDNA for TCR alpha and beta chains. To control for contamination, every cDNA library was double barcoded, receiving both a SMART-Mk sample barcode and Illumina barcodes. Two successive PCR steps introduced TruSeq adapter sequences along with Illumina sample barcodes. The Illumina HiSeq platform was used with custom primers to sequence TCR alpha and beta cDNA libraries. The paper's data handling went like this. MiGEC was used to process raw reads and extract unique molecular identifiers, and MiXCR was used to find CDR3 positions. Recombination models were inferred per individual with the repgenHMM and IGoR tools using an EM algorithm. The analysis of shared clonotypes was done with the tcR package in R, with sharing normalized by the product of cloneset sizes. Out-of-frame nonproductive sequences were analyzed to study raw recombination free of thymic and clonal selection effects. TCRdb reran the public reads through fastp at Q25 and MiXCR, keeping productive beta chains. Entries are consolidated by CDR3 protein sequence, retaining the most common genes and DNA. The V and J calls and clone size come from TCRdb's table, not from the authors' own analysis. Here the sample has roughly 350,000 distinct CDR3 sequences; roughly 9% occur a single time. Clones ranked in the top ten supply roughly 8.7% of the sample.

This specimen belongs to a study of identical twins (dated by TCRdb to 2015 to 2016). About the investigation overall: To test whether fetal clonotypes persist, this study deep-sequenced TCR alpha and beta repertoires from monozygotic twins, from unrelated adults of various ages, and from cord blood. To rule out contamination, the twin experiments were replicated at different times with different library preparation protocols.

Every donor in the study was a healthy Caucasian. The study also sequenced three unrelated non-twin adults: a male aged 18 to 29, a male aged 50 to 60 and a female aged 50 to 60. Miltenyi CD45RO+ enrichment and human naive T-cell isolation kits were used to isolate memory (CD45RO+) and naive T cells from PBMC. CDR1 and CDR2 are drawn from the germline V gene: SGHRS, YFSETQ. From the cysteine up to the phenylalanine, the CDR3 has a length of 15 residues. CDR3 DNA is the only sequence kept; it has 45 bases, read in frame from the first base. General conclusions and limits of the study: Out-of-frame TCR alpha sequences shared between twins showed an excess of low generation-probability sequences compared with coincidental sharing between unrelated individuals. Excess twin sharing in beta out-of-frame sequences was weaker because fewer shared sequences lowered the signal-to-noise ratio. Conclusions relied on cross-sectional statistical analysis, since the same donors could not be followed over many years. Invariant T cells such as MAIT and iNKT could partly confound zero-insertion analyses, although diverse VJ usage argued against such confounding for most clonotypes. Abundant cord blood beta clonotypes carried fewer insertions; young adult naive repertoires showed a weaker similar trend, while memory repertoires showed none. Out-of-frame TCR alpha sharing in monozygotic twins was systematically underestimated by recombination models, whereas sharing between unrelated individuals was in agreement with the recombination models.

In this chain, TRBV5-1 is recombined with TRBJ1-4; the central 7 bases match TRBD1. The clonotype was recovered from a woman in her 50s in good health. The sample comprised naive T cells sorted from blood. The cell subset or site label here, explained by the study, means: cells isolated with a human naive T-cell isolation kit. This receptor has the CDR3 CASSQRTGANKKLFF. The sequenced DNA: TGCGCCAGCAGCCAACGGACAGGCGCTAATAAAAAACTGTTTTTT.